The 10 T cell receptor beta chains presented below share a single source sample, sequenced in a study of blood T cell repertoires in COVID-19. Using immunoSEQ multiplex PCR, the repertoire was profiled, and TCRdb retains in-frame clones only, with some absent. The top ten clones hold around 26% of a sample with fewer than 95,000 clones, around 86% of them seen once. The sample consisted of peripheral blood. Receptors were obtained from a man in his forties or fifties with active or convalescent COVID-19.

The V gene is TRBV12-3 or TRBV12-4, the J gene TRBJ1-5, with a possible D match to TRBD1 (5 bases). V was cut by 5 bases and J by 5 bases, with 10 bases left in between. The CDR3 contains 13 residues. The CDR3 DNA reads as TGTGCCAGCAGTCACCCGGGGGATCAGCCCCAGCATTTT. Protein product: CASSHPGDQPQHF.

J is TRBJ1-1 and V is TRBV7-2; 7 bases fit TRBD1. The trim removed 5 bases at V and 4 bases at J, leaving 10 bases unmatched. The CDR3 totals 15 residues. Germline loops: CDR1 SGHTA, CDR2 FQGNSA. The CDR3 sequence: CASSILNRGRTEAFF. In DNA, the CDR3 is TGTGCCAGCAGCATCCTGAACAGGGGCCGCACTGAAGCTTTCTTT.

This chain uses TRBV3-1 (or the pseudogene TRBV3-2) with TRBJ2-5; 10 nucleotides line up with TRBD2. V lost 0 bases to trimming and J lost 5 bases; unmatched junction nucleotides: 6. CDR1 LGHDT and CDR2 YNNKEL come from the germline V gene (reference sequence). This CDR3 has 16 amino acids. DNA for the CDR3: TGTGCCAGCAGCCAAGACGGTAGCGGGAGGACGGAGACCCAGTACTTC. It encodes CASSQDGSGRTETQYF.

The J gene is TRBJ2-1, the V gene TRBV5-4; 9 nucleotides agree with TRBD1. Unmatched junction bases numbered 4, after V lost 2 bases and J lost 4 bases. Germline CDR1 and CDR2: SGHNT and YYREEE (reference sequence). This CDR3 is built from 15 residues. The CDR3 region is CASSFRTGEYNEQFF. In nucleotides, the CDR3 is TGTGCCAGCAGCTTTCGGACAGGGGAATACAATGAGCAGTTCTTC.

V is TRBV5-5 and J is TRBJ2-5, with a tentative D call TRBD2 (5 bases). The CDR3 runs to 16 residues. Per the germline V gene, CDR1 is SGHKS and CDR2 is YYEKEE (reference sequence). V was clipped by 2 bases and J by 2 bases, with 16 bases between them. CDR3: CASSFGTGFGQETQYF. The CDR3 bases are TGTGCCAGCAGCTTCGGAACGGGGTTTGGGCAAGAGACCCAGTACTTC.

The gene calls are TRBV19 and TRBJ2-1; 13 bases line up with TRBD2. The ends lost 5 bases at V and 8 bases at J; junction bases unmatched: 6. Germline V gene data show CDR1 as LNHDA and CDR2 as SQIVND (reference sequence). The CDR3 consists of 15 residues. The CDR3 spells CASSPWTSGSDEQFF. CDR3 nucleotide sequence: TGTGCCAGTAGTCCATGGACTAGCGGGAGCGATGAGCAGTTCTTC.

V gene TRBV3-1 (or the pseudogene TRBV3-2) combines with J gene TRBJ2-5; TRBD2 might be the D (5 bases). The V end lost 4 bases, the J end lost 7 bases, and 13 bases lay between the germline ends. The CDR3 runs to 13 residues. Per the germline V gene, CDR1 is LGHDT and CDR2 is YNNKEL (reference sequence). DNA for the CDR3: TGTGCCAGCAGCCCGGGGAGATCGAGGACCCAGTACTTC. It specifies CASSPGRSRTQYF.

The chain links TRBV10-1 to TRBJ2-1; D is unclear. Trimming left V 3 bases short and J 4 bases short, with 4 bases between. This CDR3 contains 12 residues. Germline lookup yields CDR1 WNHNN and CDR2 SYGVQD (reference sequence). CDR3 protein: CASSDPYNEQFF. The CDR3, as DNA: TGCGCCAGCAGTGATCCATACAATGAGCAGTTCTTC.

The gene calls are TRBV5-6 and TRBJ2-5; D possibly corresponds to TRBD1 (6 bases). CDR1 is SGHDT, CDR2 YYEEEE, per germline. The CDR3 is made up of 15 amino acids. V lost 4 bases and J 5 bases, leaving 18 bases between the germline ends. The CDR3 is CASSKNRVGFETQYF. The CDR3 region has the DNA TGTGCCAGCAGCAAGAACAGGGTTGGGTTTGAGACCCAGTACTTC. The whole variable domain, filled in from reference TRBV5-6 and TRBJ2-5, reads DAGVTQSPTHLIKTRGQQVTLRCSPKSGHDTVSWYQQALGQGPQFIFQYYEEEERQRGNFPDRFSGHQFPNYSSELNVNALLLGDSALYLCASSKNRVGFETQYFGPGTRLLVL.

This clone was observed once. The chain links TRBV28 to TRBJ2-1, with 8 bases that match TRBD1. CDR3 length: 13 residues. J lost 6 bases, V lost 6 bases, and 4 bases had no gene match. CDR1 and CDR2 (germline): MDHEN, SYDVKM. The CDR3 is CASRLQGGNEQFF. The CDR3 nucleotides read TGTGCCAGCAGATTACAGGGGGGCAATGAGCAGTTCTTC.